These 32 T cell receptor beta chains were all obtained from the same sample, sequenced in a study of cytomegalovirus exposure and HLA in healthy donors. PCR amplification relied on 60 Vbeta primers (plus 13 Jbeta primers). Assay: immunoSEQ multiplex PCR; the TCRdb copy retains only in-frame clones and omits some. In the table there are 100,000 or so clones, around 80% of which are singletons. Sequencing input: PBMCs. The receptors were gathered from a man aged 18 to 29 in good health and CMV-seronegative.

The V and J genes are TRBV7-9 and TRBJ2-1, with TRBD2 matching 8 bases. The germline V gene encodes CDR1 SEHNR and CDR2 FQNEAQ (reference sequence). The V segment lost 7 bases and the J segment 6 bases; nucleotides outside the gene matches: 5. The CDR3 has 13 residues. The CDR3 region is CASTAGGLNEQFF. Here the CDR3 DNA reads TGTGCCAGCACGGCGGGGGGCCTCAATGAGCAGTTCTTC.

This clone has only a few counts. V gene TRBV5-5 combines with J gene TRBJ1-2; 8 nucleotides agree with TRBD1. The J segment lost 2 bases and the V segment lost 6 bases, leaving 6 bases of the junction unmatched. CDR3 length: 14 amino acids. Germline CDR1 reads SGHKS; CDR2 reads YYEKEE (reference sequence). The CDR3 sequence is CASTVGQVNYGYTF. The CDR3 DNA reads TGTGCCAGCACTGTGGGACAGGTGAACTATGGCTACACCTTC.

This sequence joins TRBV9 and TRBJ2-5; TRBD2 agrees at 7 bases. Germline assignment: CDR1 SGDLS and CDR2 YYNGEE. The CDR3 runs 15 residues. The ends lost 3 bases at V and 4 bases at J; junction bases unmatched: 9. The chain's CDR3 is CASSALGGGGETQYF. CDR3 DNA sequence: TGTGCCAGCAGCGCCTTAGGCGGGGGAGGAGAGACCCAGTACTTC.

The chain employs TRBV4-1 and TRBJ2-7, with D tentatively TRBD2 (6 bases). V lost 5 bases and J 4 bases, leaving 21 bases between the germline ends. The CDR3 sequence is 16 residues long. Per the germline V gene, CDR1 is MGHRA and CDR2 is YSYEKL. In DNA, the CDR3 is TGCGCCAGCAGCTACGAAGGAGAGGGAGGAGGGTACGAGCAGTACTTC. Its translation is CASSYEGEGGGYEQYF.

The chain has TRBV6-5 and TRBJ2-5; TRBD2 agrees at 10 bases. Per the germline V gene, CDR1 is MNHEY and CDR2 is SVGAGI. V gave up 6 bases and J gave up 5 bases; unmatched junction bases: 3. CDR3 length equals 13 residues. CDR3 sequence (DNA): TGTGCCAGCAGAGGAGCGGGGGGGGAGACCCAGTACTTC. Translating it yields CASRGAGGETQYF.

This sequence joins TRBV5-1 and TRBJ1-1; no reliable D call. There are 13 residues in the CDR3. Trimming left V 5 bases short and J 2 bases short, with 10 bases between. Per germline, CDR1 SGHRS and CDR2 YFSETQ. The CDR3 DNA reads as TGCGCCAGCAGAACTGACATAAACACTGAAGCTTTCTTT. Translating it yields CASRTDINTEAFF.

V is TRBV7-9 and J is TRBJ1-1, with 8 bases matching TRBD1. Germline lookup yields CDR1 SEHNR and CDR2 FQNEAQ (reference sequence). This CDR3 contains 15 residues. V was clipped by 1 base and J by 3 bases; unmatched bases: 4. The CDR3 reads CASSLGRGQDTEAFF. The CDR3, as DNA: TGTGCCAGCAGCTTAGGCAGGGGGCAGGACACTGAAGCTTTCTTT.

The rearrangement joins TRBV5-1 to TRBJ1-1; no definite D call. The CDR3 is 13 amino acids. V was pared by 4 bases and J by 3 bases, with 10 bases between. In germline, CDR1 is SGHRS, CDR2 YFSETQ. The CDR3 DNA sequence: TGCGCCAGCAGCCCTGAGGGCTACACTGAAGCTTTCTTT. This encodes CASSPEGYTEAFF. Based on the CDR3 plus reference TRBV5-1 and TRBJ1-1, the full variable domain is KAGVTQTPRYLIKTRGQQVTLSCSPISGHRSVSWYQQTPGQGLQFLFEYFSETQRNKGNFPGRFSGRQFSNSRSEMNVSTLELGDSALYLCASSPEGYTEAFFGQGTRLTVV.

The rearrangement links TRBV10-3 to TRBJ1-5; 8 nucleotides match TRBD1. V gave up 6 bases and J gave up 5 bases; unmatched junction bases: 3. Germline CDR1 is ENHRY and CDR2 is SYGVKD. CDR3 size: 13 residues. CDR3 coding DNA: TGTGCCATCAGCCTACAGGGGGATCAGCCCCAGCATTTT. Encoded protein: CAISLQGDQPQHF.

The gene calls are TRBV2 and TRBJ1-6; a weak D match, TRBD1 (5 bases). Trimming shortened V by 10 bases and J by 8 bases, and 15 bases separated the two germline ends. Germline V lookup: CDR1 SNHLY, CDR2 FYNNEI. The CDR3 sequence is 13 residues long. CDR3 sequence: CANKGRGDSPLHF. The CDR3, as DNA: TGTGCCAACAAAGGGCGGGGGGATTCACCCCTCCACTTT.

This clone was seen a handful of times. The chain carries TRBV11-2 and TRBJ1-2, with D possibly being TRBD1 (6 bases). The length of the CDR3 is 17 residues. The germline V gene encodes CDR1 SGHAT and CDR2 FQNNGV. The V end lost 1 base, the J end lost 5 bases, and 20 bases lay between the germline ends. DNA for the CDR3: TGTGCCAGCAGCTTAGGATCCCGGTTCAGGGGTTATTATGGCTACACCTTC. Protein: CASSLGSRFRGYYGYTF. Together with reference TRBV11-2 and TRBJ1-2, the CDR3 gives the full variable domain: EAGVAQSPRYKIIEKRQSVAFWCNPISGHATLYWYQQILGQGPKLLIQFQNNGVVDDSQLPKDRFSAERLKGVDSTLKIQPAKLEDSAVYLCASSLGSRFRGYYGYTFGSGTRLTVV.

This chain uses TRBV6-5 with TRBJ1-4; 9 positions agree with TRBD1. The CDR3 runs 16 residues. Germline values: CDR1 MNHEY, CDR2 SVGAGI. Trimming cost V 4 bases and J 5 bases; bases outside gene matches: 8. CDR3 in amino acids: CASSSVPGQGNEKLFF. The CDR3 bases are TGTGCCAGCAGTTCTGTACCGGGACAGGGCAATGAAAAACTGTTTTTT.

The chain joins TRBV18 to TRBJ2-7; tentatively, D is TRBD1 (5 bases). Germline V gives CDR1 KGHSH, CDR2 LQKENI. Trimming removed 6 bases at V and 4 bases at J, with 10 bases between. The CDR3 is made up of 12 amino acids. CDR3 nucleotides: TGTGCCAGCTCCCAAGACAGATACGAGCAGTACTTC. Its translation is CASSQDRYEQYF.

The rearrangement joins TRBV27 to TRBJ2-7; D remains unclear. The V and J ends lost 10 bases and 2 bases respectively, with 15 bases between them. The CDR3 loop spans 13 amino acids. In germline, CDR1 is MNHEY, CDR2 SMNVEV (reference sequence). The CDR3 loop reads CATSGTRTYEQYF. The CDR3 coding sequence is TGTGCCACCTCCGGAACCAGGACCTACGAGCAGTACTTC.

The chain has TRBV9 and TRBJ2-7; 7 bases fit TRBD1. V shed 3 bases and J 1 base; nucleotides not matched to a gene: 7. There are 15 residues in the CDR3. Per the germline V gene, CDR1 is SGDLS and CDR2 is YYNGEE. CDR3 bases: TGTGCCAGCAGCGCTTCCGGGACAGTATCCTACGAGCAGTACTTC. Amino acids: CASSASGTVSYEQYF.

The chain recombines TRBV6-1 with TRBJ1-5; TRBD1 might be the D (5 bases). The germline CDR1 and CDR2 sequences are MNHNS and SASEGT. The V end was cut by 4 bases, the J end by 3 bases, with 13 bases between. This CDR3 is 15 amino acids long. CDR3 in amino acids: CASSARGGVNQPQHF. The CDR3 nucleotides read TGTGCCAGCAGTGCTAGGGGAGGGGTCAATCAGCCCCAGCATTTT.

This clone was seen only once. This chain links TRBV7-9 with TRBJ1-4; 8 bases are a match to TRBD1. The CDR3 runs to 15 residues. CDR1 is SEHNR, CDR2 FQNEAQ, per germline (reference sequence). The J segment lost 8 bases and the V segment lost 0 bases, leaving 5 bases of the junction unmatched. The DNA for the CDR3 is TGTGCCAGCAGCTTAGCAGGACAGGGTCCCGAAAAACTGTTTTTT. It translates to CASSLAGQGPEKLFF.

The J gene is TRBJ2-5, the V gene TRBV9; D is ambiguous. The germline gives CDR1 SGDLS, CDR2 YYNGEE. The V and J ends lost 4 bases and 0 bases respectively, with 10 bases between them. The CDR3 has 14 amino acids. CDR3 sequence reads: CASSPILDQETQYF. The CDR3 DNA follows: TGTGCCAGCAGCCCTATTCTAGACCAAGAGACCCAGTACTTC.

CDR3 DNA: TGTGCCAGCAGCCCTGGACAGGCTCGCCACGAGCAGTACTTC. It encodes CASSPGQARHEQYF. V usage is TRBV5-5 and J usage is TRBJ2-7; 7 bases agree with TRBD1. The CDR3 consists of 14 residues. Germline values: CDR1 SGHKS, CDR2 YYEKEE (reference sequence). V shed 4 bases, J shed 5 bases, and the junction held 9 bases outside the gene matches. Full variable domain (remainder filled in from reference TRBV5-5 and TRBJ2-7): DAGVTQSPTHLIKTRGQQVTLRCSPISGHKSVSWYQQVLGQGPQFIFQYYEKEERGRGNFPDRFSARQFPNYSSELNVNALLLGDSALYLCASSPGQARHEQYFGPGTRLTVT.

The chain couples TRBV11-1 to TRBJ1-1; no reliable D call. Trimming removed 1 base at V and 1 base at J, with 4 bases between. The CDR3 is 13 amino acids. The germline V gene has CDR1 SGHAT and CDR2 FQDESV (reference sequence). This chain's CDR3 is CASSLGANTEAFF. For the CDR3, the DNA is TGTGCCAGCAGCTTAGGGGCGAACACTGAAGCTTTCTTT.

J is TRBJ1-1 and V is TRBV10-1, with D perhaps TRBD1 (6 bases). This CDR3 region has 16 residues. CDR1 and CDR2 (germline): WNHNN, SYGVQD (reference sequence). With 4 bases removed from V and 1 base from J, the gap between germline ends came to 16 bases. The CDR3 DNA reads TGCGCCAGCAGTGGTGACTTCGGGACACCGAACACTGAAGCTTTCTTT. It specifies CASSGDFGTPNTEAFF.

The gene calls are TRBV27 and TRBJ1-1; 7 bases match TRBD1. The CDR3 is 13 residues long. The germline V gene has CDR1 MNHEY and CDR2 SMNVEV (reference sequence). Trimming cost V 1 base and J 4 bases; bases outside gene matches: 0. CDR3 protein: CASSLYRGTEAFF. CDR3 DNA: TGTGCCAGCAGTTTATACAGGGGCACTGAAGCTTTCTTT.

The CDR3 spells CASSPSLGSGDYNEQFF. In DNA form, the CDR3 reads TGTGCCAGCAGTCCGTCGTTGGGTAGCGGAGATTACAATGAGCAGTTCTTC. The chain is built from TRBV28 and TRBJ2-1; tentative D call: TRBD2 (6 bases). The CDR3 spans 17 residues. Per germline, CDR1 MDHEN and CDR2 SYDVKM. The V end was cut by 5 bases, the J end by 4 bases, with 21 bases between.

The chain employs TRBV6-1 and TRBJ2-7, with D possibly matching TRBD2 (5 bases). This CDR3 spans 12 amino acids. Germline CDR1 is MNHNS and CDR2 is SASEGT. V lost 1 base and J 9 bases, leaving 10 bases between the germline ends. CDR3 protein: CASSEGVGRQYF. CDR3 nucleotides: TGTGCCAGCAGTGAAGGGGTGGGGAGGCAGTACTTC.

The chain is built from TRBV7-8 and TRBJ2-5; 7 bases fit TRBD1. The J call may be mistaken, given a closer DNA end match to TRBJ2-7. Germline lookup yields CDR1 SGHVS and CDR2 FQNEAQ. This CDR3 is built from 15 residues. The CDR3 here is CASSLGTGVHYEQYF. The CDR3 nucleotides read TGTGCCAGCAGCTTAGGCACAGGGGTTCACTACGAGCAGTACTTC.

The chain uses TRBV11-2 and TRBJ2-3, with TRBD2 identical over 15 bases. V lost 5 bases and J lost 6; bases outside the gene matches: 6. CDR3 size: 16 residues. CDR1 and CDR2 (germline): SGHAT, FQNNGV. CDR3 bases: TGTGCCAGCAGCACAGGGACTAGCGGGGGGACGGATACGCAGTATTTT. Translated: CASSTGTSGGTDTQYF.

The genes are TRBV7-9 and TRBJ2-1; tentative D call: TRBD2 (6 bases). The CDR3 runs 15 residues. The V and J ends lost 1 base and 7 bases respectively, with 14 bases between them. Germline V CDR1 and CDR2: SEHNR, FQNEAQ (reference sequence). CDR3 DNA sequence: TGTGCCAGCAGCTTAGTCGGGGGTGAGGGGAATGAGCAGTTCTTC. Translated: CASSLVGGEGNEQFF.

The genes are TRBV6-1 and TRBJ1-5; D is undetermined. This CDR3 spans 13 amino acids. With 10 bases removed from V and 1 base from J, the gap between germline ends came to 11 bases. Per the germline V gene, CDR1 is MNHNS and CDR2 is SASEGT. CDR3 sequence: CAIRTGSNQPQHF. The DNA for the CDR3 is TGTGCCATCCGGACTGGAAGCAATCAGCCCCAGCATTTT.

The V call is TRBV6-5, the J call TRBJ2-1; perhaps TRBD2 as D (7 bases). The V and J ends lost 2 bases and 5 bases respectively, with 13 bases between them. Germline CDR1 reads MNHEY; CDR2 reads SVGAGI. This CDR3 has 15 residues. The CDR3 is CASSYDGGPNNEQFF. For the CDR3, the DNA is TGTGCCAGCAGTTACGACGGGGGGCCCAACAATGAGCAGTTCTTC.

This rearrangement joins TRBV6-5 to TRBJ1-6, with 8 bases aligning to TRBD1. V shed 0 bases and J 8 bases; nucleotides not matched to a gene: 0. CDR1 and CDR2 from the germline V gene are MNHEY and SVGAGI. CDR3 size: 14 residues. CDR3 nucleotides: TGTGCCAGCAGTTACTCGACAGGGGATTCACCCCTCCACTTT. Amino acids: CASSYSTGDSPLHF.

This clone was recorded once. V is TRBV5-1 and J is TRBJ2-7, with 8 bases fitting TRBD1. Unmatched junction bases numbered 3, after V lost 2 bases and J lost 2 bases. In germline, CDR1 is SGHRS, CDR2 YFSETQ. The CDR3 is made up of 14 amino acids. The CDR3 DNA follows: TGCGCCAGCAGCTTCCAGGGGGCCGCCTACGAGCAGTACTTC. It encodes CASSFQGAAYEQYF.

The count of this clone is one. J is TRBJ2-7 and V is TRBV2, with D tentatively TRBD2 (5 bases). There are 14 residues in the CDR3. The germline V and J ends were trimmed by 8 bases and 2 bases, with 16 bases remaining between them. Germline V gives CDR1 SNHLY, CDR2 FYNNEI. The CDR3 DNA follows: TGTGCCAGCCCCCGGGGAGCCAGACCCTACGAGCAGTACTTC. As protein: CASPRGARPYEQYF.